This is a list of T cell receptor beta chains from one sample in a study of blood T cells in healthy people across ages. One entry per CDR3 protein results from TCRdb running MiXCR on the 5' RACE reads. The data contain fewer than 900,000 distinct CDR3 sequences, roughly 40% of them singletons. Sequencing was done on a sample of blood. Receptors were obtained from a man aged 18 to 35 in good health. CDR3s include the opening cysteine and the closing phenylalanine or tryptophan. The D gene is left open where the match is weak. Size tells how often a clone was seen (once, few, many) or the class of an expanded clone, and some rows leave it out.

>few|-|TRBJ2-1|14|TRBV18
TGTGCCAGCTCACCACCTACAGCAGCCGATGAGCAGTTCTTC
CASSPPTAADEQFF
>-|-|TRBJ2-1|14|TRBV5-1
TGCGCCAGCAGCTTTCAGTCCCCCTACAATGAGCAGTTCTTC
CASSFQSPYNEQFF
>-|TRBD1|TRBJ2-7|15|TRBV28
TGTGCCAGCAGTTTTCTCCGGGACAGGGCCAATGAGCAGTACTTC
CASSFLRDRANEQYF
>few|-|TRBJ2-5|16|TRBV4-1
TGCGCCAGCAGCCAAGTAGTTTCGCATTCCCAAGAGACCCAGTACTTC
CASSQVVSHSQETQYF
>many|-|TRBJ2-3|16|TRBV4-3
TGCGCCAGCAGCCAAGATCCAAGCGGTAGCACAGATACGCAGTATTTT
CASSQDPSGSTDTQYF
>many|-|TRBJ2-3|14|TRBV18
TGTGCCAGCTCAGAAACCGGGGCCACAGATACGCAGTATTTT
CASSETGATDTQYF
>-|TRBD2|TRBJ2-3|17|TRBV4-2
TGTGCCAGCAGCCAAGGCTTCCGCGGGGGGGCCCCAGATACGCAGTATTTT
CASSQGFRGGAPDTQYF
>few|TRBD1|TRBJ1-2|17|TRBV11-2
TGTGCCAGCAGCTTATTACCCTCGACAGGGTCTAACTATGGCTACACCTTC
CASSLLPSTGSNYGYTF
>-|-|TRBJ2-6|17|TRBV3-1
TGTGCCAGCAGCCCCCACAACAGCCTCTCTGGGGCCAACGTCCTGACTTTC
CASSPHNSLSGANVLTF
>-|-|TRBJ1-1|14|TRBV14
TGTGCCAGCAGCCAAAACAACCTGGACACTGAAGCTTTCTTT
CASSQNNLDTEAFF
>-|-|TRBJ2-2|14|TRBV6-5
TGTGCCAGCAGTTACTCGAAGTTTACCGGGGAGCTGTTTTTT
CASSYSKFTGELFF
>few|TRBD2|TRBJ2-1|16|TRBV5-1
TGCGCCAGCAAGGTGCTAGCGGGGGGAGACTACAATGAGCAGTTCTTC
CASKVLAGGDYNEQFF
>few|TRBD1|TRBJ2-7|16|TRBV11-2
TGTGCCAGCAGCTCCGGACAGGGGGCGATGGCTCACGAGCAGTACTTC
CASSSGQGAMAHEQYF
>many|TRBD2|TRBJ2-1|15|TRBV12-3/TRBV12-4
TGTGCCAGCAGAGCGGGGACTAGCGGGTACAATGAGCAGTTCTTC
CASRAGTSGYNEQFF
>-|TRBD1|TRBJ1-5|14|TRBV20-1
TGCAGTGCTGTACAGGGGTCCCCTAATCAGCCCCAGCATTTT
CSAVQGSPNQPQHF
>-|-|TRBJ2-5|16|TRBV7-2
TGTGCCAGCAGCTTGGCTACTGGGGCGGGGCAAGAGACCCAGTACTTC
CASSLATGAGQETQYF
>few|-|TRBJ1-2|12|TRBV3-1
TGTGCCAGCAGCCAACCCTTGGGAGGCTACACCTTC
CASSQPLGGYTF
>many|-|TRBJ1-2|15|TRBV12-3/TRBV12-4
TGTGCCAGCAGTTTATCGGCTGGAACCTTACCCGGCTACACCTTC
CASSLSAGTLPGYTF
>many|-|TRBJ2-7|15|TRBV5-1
TGCGCCAGCAGCTTGATTGTGGACAGCCACTACGAGCAGTACTTC
CASSLIVDSHYEQYF
>few|TRBD2|TRBJ2-3|15|TRBV20-1
TGCAGTGCTAGGACTACTAGCGGGGGATCAGATACGCAGTATTTT
CSARTTSGGSDTQYF
>few|TRBD1|TRBJ1-1|13|TRBV6-5
TGTGCCAGCAGGCCCGACAGGGGTGCAGGGGCTTTCTTT
CASRPDRGAGAFF
>few|-|TRBJ2-5|15|TRBV29-1
TGCAGCGTTGAAAGGAGCAGGGAGTACCAAGAGACCCAGTACTTC
CSVERSREYQETQYF
>-|-|TRBJ2-5|11|TRBV21-1
TGTGCCACCCCCGACCGGGAGACCCAGTACTTC
CATPDRETQYF
>few|TRBD1|TRBJ1-2|15|TRBV4-3
TGCGCCAGCAGCCAAAACCAGGGGGTAGGGTATGGCTACACCTTC
CASSQNQGVGYGYTF
>few|-|TRBJ2-7|14|TRBV9
TGTGCCAGCAGCGCATATCCGGACACTTCCGAGCAGTACTTC
CASSAYPDTSEQYF
>many|-|TRBJ2-7|13|TRBV20-1
TGCAGTGCTAGGGACAGTTCTACCTACGAGCAGTACTTC
CSARDSSTYEQYF
>many|-|TRBJ2-7|14|TRBV9
TGTGCCAGCAGCGTAGGGCGAAGGGGCGACGAGCAGTACTTC
CASSVGRRGDEQYF
>few|-|TRBJ2-7|11|TRBV12-3/TRBV12-4
TGTGCCGGCAGGGGGGACAATGAGCAGTACTTC
CAGRGDNEQYF
>-|TRBD2|TRBJ2-1|16|TRBV19
TGTGCCAGTAGTACCACTAGCGGGAGGGGAAAGGATGAGCAGTTCTTC
CASSTTSGRGKDEQFF
>few|TRBD2|TRBJ2-7|17|TRBV4-3
TGCGCCAGCACCCCCGGGAGGACCACTAATTCCTACAATGAGCAGTACTTC
CASTPGRTTNSYNEQYF
>-|-|TRBJ2-3|14|TRBV7-2
TGTGCCATCGGCAGGGAAGATCACACAGATACGCAGTATTTT
CAIGREDHTDTQYF
>-|TRBD1|TRBJ2-7|15|TRBV5-1
TGCGCCAGCAGGCTCCGGCCGGGACAGGTCGACGAGCAGTACTTC
CASRLRPGQVDEQYF
>many|-|TRBJ1-2|15|TRBV4-3
TGCGCCAGCAGCCAAGATCTCTTGGGTGGGGTTGGCTACACCTTC
CASSQDLLGGVGYTF
>-|-|TRBJ1-2|15|TRBV4-1
TGCGCCAGCAGCCAAGAAGGGACCTCCGGTCTCGGCTGCACCTTC
CASSQEGTSGLGCTF
>-|-|TRBJ2-7|15|TRBV4-3
TGCGCCAGCAGCAAAGAGAGCGGACCCTACAATGAGCAGTACTTC
CASSKESGPYNEQYF
>once|-|TRBJ1-1|11|TRBV7-2
TGTGCCAGCAGGATGGGGGGGGAGATTTTCTTT
CASRMGGEIFF
>few|-|TRBJ2-3|13|TRBV28
TGTGCCAGCAGTTTAAGCTCCCCAGATACGCAGTATTTT
CASSLSSPDTQYF
>few|-|TRBJ1-2|14|TRBV28
TGTGCCAGCACCTCCGGGGGGCAGGGAAATGGCTACACCTTC
CASTSGGQGNGYTF
>few|-|TRBJ1-4|14|TRBV7-2
TGTGCCAGCAGCTTATCAGGAGGGCCCGGAAAACTGTTTTTT
CASSLSGGPGKLFF
>-|TRBD1|TRBJ1-1|17|TRBV12-3/TRBV12-4
TGTGCCAGCAGTCCCCGACAGGGGGTGAAGGGGGACACTGAAGCTTTCTTT
CASSPRQGVKGDTEAFF
>-|-|TRBJ2-4|15|TRBV9
TGTGCCAGCAGCCCTGGCCAGGGGGGCGGAAACATTCAGTACTTC
CASSPGQGGGNIQYF
>-|TRBD1|TRBJ2-7|14|TRBV6-5
TGTGCCAGCACCCCGACAGGGTTTTACAATGAGCAGTACTTC
CASTPTGFYNEQYF
>once|-|TRBJ1-6|14|TRBV20-1
TGCAGTGCCAAACACCGACAGACGAATTCACCCCCCCACTTT
CSAKHRQTNSPPHF
>-|TRBD1|TRBJ2-7|15|TRBV30
TGTGCCTGGAGTGTCGGGACAGCGGCAGGCTACGAGCAGTACTTC
CAWSVGTAAGYEQYF
>few|-|TRBJ1-5|16|TRBV6-2/TRBV6-3
TGTGCCAGCAGTTACCGTGCAGCTGGGAGCAATCAGCCCCAGCATTTT
CASSYRAAGSNQPQHF
>few|-|TRBJ1-2|13|TRBV12-3/TRBV12-4
TGTGCCAGCAGTTTATCGGGGCAAGAAGGCTACACCTTC
CASSLSGQEGYTF
>-|TRBD1|TRBJ2-5|15|TRBV6-4
TGTGCCAGCAGTGAGTCGGGACAGGGCGGAGAGACCCAGTACTTC
CASSESGQGGETQYF
>-|-|TRBJ2-3|14|TRBV29-1
TGCAGCGTTGGGGCGATGCCCACACATGAGACGCAGTATTTT
CSVGAMPTHETQYF
>-|-|TRBJ1-2|14|TRBV12-3/TRBV12-4
TGTGCCAGCAGTTTTGCAGGGGAAGGCTATGGCTACACCTTC
CASSFAGEGYGYTF
>-|-|TRBJ2-6|15|TRBV28
TGTGCCAGCAGTTCAACTAACTCTGGGGCCAACGTCCTGACTTTC
CASSSTNSGANVLTF
>-|-|TRBJ2-2|20|TRBV7-9
TGTGCCAGCAGCTTCACGGGGCGAGTAAACGCACCACCGAACACCGGGGAGCTGTTTTTT
CASSFTGRVNAPPNTGELFF
>few|TRBD2|TRBJ2-3|16|TRBV5-1
TGCGCCAGCAGCCCGACGGACGCGGGAGACAAAGATACGCAGTATTTT
CASSPTDAGDKDTQYF
>-|-|TRBJ2-7|10|TRBV20-1
TGCAGTGCCAGCCGGGAGAAGCAGTACTTC
CSASREKQYF
>-|-|TRBJ1-5|15|TRBV9
TGTGCCGGCAGCGCCGTCGACCGACTCAATCAGCCCCAGCATTTT
CAGSAVDRLNQPQHF
>-|-|TRBJ2-6|14|TRBV20-1
TGCAGTGCTCCTCCCGGAACTGGGGCCAACGTCCTGACTTTC
CSAPPGTGANVLTF
>-|-|TRBJ2-7|15|TRBV10-3
TGTACCATCAGTAGTGGGGGGTTGGAAGTCTACGAGCAGTACTTC
CTISSGGLEVYEQYF
>many|-|TRBJ2-3|14|TRBV2
TGTGCCAGCTCCGGTCGGGCTAGGGCAGATACGCAGTATTTT
CASSGRARADTQYF
>-|-|TRBJ1-2|14|TRBV4-3
TGCGCCAGCAGCCCAGCGCTCGGGGTGGATGGCTACACCTTC
CASSPALGVDGYTF
>-|TRBD1|TRBJ1-2|14|TRBV4-1
TGCGCCAGCAGCCAAGATCCCACAGGGGAGGGCTACACCTTC
CASSQDPTGEGYTF